The clone carrying this TCR beta chain was observed a handful of times. Its antigen is as yet unknown. This entry is derived from a study of CD8 T cells in ankylosing spondylitis. Study observations and caveats: What seemed typical of ankylosing spondylitis blood was a TCR beta motif built from eight highly homologous variants. Researchers report that disease-linked clones proved CD8+ and relatively rare in peripheral blood.

Researchers built TCR beta libraries using quantitative 5'-RACE with molecular barcodes. One entry per CDR3 protein results from TCRdb running MiXCR on the 5' RACE reads. The data show 85,000 to 90,000 distinct CDR3 sequences, 25% to 35% seen once. The CDR3 has 15 amino acids. V gave up 8 bases and J gave up 5 bases; unmatched junction bases: 13. CDR1 is ENHRY, CDR2 SYGVKD, per germline. The TCR originated in a male donor with ankylosing spondylitis or in good health (not recorded which). The rearrangement links TRBV10-3 to TRBJ2-5; 8 positions match TRBD1. The sample comprised blood, either unsorted or a sorted T cell fraction (not recorded which). CDR3 nucleotides: TGTGCCATCGGCACCGGTGACAGGGGAAGGGAGACCCAGTACTTC. Protein product: CAIGTGDRGRETQYF.